The 23 T cell receptor beta chains below were found in one sample sequenced in a study of T cell responses to AZD1222 COVID-19 vaccine (dated by TCRdb to the early 2020s). Library construction relied on the immunoSEQ multiplex PCR assay. TCRdb mirrors the immuneACCESS table, restricted to in-frame sequences. Some clones are absent from its copies; in checked studies, under half trace to an unresolved V gene, and the reason for the others is unknown. This sample holds approximately 100,000 clones; around 93% were observed only once. The ten largest clones capture around 8% of the sample. This specimen's time point label, per the study, means: baseline before first vaccination. The starting material was peripheral blood, obtained on day 0 of AZD1222 vaccination. These receptors came from an adult in good health.

The V and J genes are TRBV7-9 and TRBJ1-2, with D perhaps matching TRBD1 (5 bases). Germline loops: CDR1 SEHNR, CDR2 FQNEAQ (reference sequence). This CDR3 spans 14 amino acids. V lost 0 bases and J lost 3, with 8 bases in between. CDR3 loop: CASSLAQGDYGYTF. As DNA, the CDR3 is TGTGCCAGCAGCTTAGCCCAGGGCGACTATGGCTACACCTTC. The entire variable domain, with the rest obtained from reference TRBV7-9 and TRBJ1-2, is as follows: DTGVSQNPRHKITKRGQNVTFRCDPISEHNRLYWYRQTLGQGPEFLTYFQNEAQLEKSRLLSDRFSAERPKGSFSTLEIQRTEQGDSAMYLCASSLAQGDYGYTFGSGTRLTVV.

This chain links TRBV7-8 with TRBJ1-4; a weak D match, TRBD1 (5 bases). CDR1 is SGHVS and CDR2 is FQNEAQ in the germline V gene. This CDR3 has 16 amino acids. Trimming cost V 4 bases and J 6 bases, with 18 bases left between them. The CDR3 reads CASSSYVGPGDEKLFF. CDR3 coding DNA: TGTGCCAGCAGCTCGTACGTAGGCCCGGGGGATGAAAAACTGTTTTTT. The full variable domain, its missing parts supplied by reference TRBV7-8 and TRBJ1-4, is GAGVSQSPRYKVAKRGQDVALRCDPISGHVSLFWYQQALGQGPEFLTYFQNEAQLDKSGLPSDRFFAERPEGSVSTLKIQRTQQEDSAVYLCASSSYVGPGDEKLFFGSGTQLSVL.

V and J are TRBV15 and TRBJ1-4; tentative D call: TRBD1 (6 bases). Germline V gene data show CDR1 as LNHNV and CDR2 as YYDKDF (reference sequence). Trimming took 4 bases from V and 0 from J, leaving 24 bases between them. There are 20 residues in the CDR3. The CDR3 loop reads CATSTPTGGARRATNEKLFF. The CDR3 coding sequence is TGTGCCACCAGCACTCCTACCGGGGGGGCTAGACGTGCAACTAATGAAAAACTGTTTTTT.

This chain links TRBV29-1 with TRBJ1-2; weak D call: TRBD1 (5 bases). Trimming took off 6 bases at V and 4 bases at J, with 15 bases between the two ends. Germline V CDR1 and CDR2: SQVTM, ANQGSEA. The CDR3 is 13 residues long. The CDR3 here is CSVSSGVTYGYTF. The CDR3 DNA is TGCAGCGTCTCCTCGGGGGTCACCTATGGCTACACCTTC. Supplemented by reference TRBV29-1 and TRBJ1-2, the full variable domain reads SAVISQKPSRDICQRGTSLTIQCQVDSQVTMMFWYRQQPGQSLTLIATANQGSEATYESGFVIDKFPISRPNLTFSTLTVSNMSPEDSSIYLCSVSSGVTYGYTFGSGTRLTVV.

This sequence joins TRBV7-9 and TRBJ2-3; D possibly uses TRBD1 or TRBD2 (5 bases each). This CDR3 is 18 amino acids long. Germline CDR1 SEHNR, CDR2 FQNEAQ (reference sequence). V lost 1 base, J lost 2 bases, and 19 bases lay in between. CDR3 residues: CASSLDAAGRDPTDTQYF. The CDR3 DNA reads as TGTGCCAGCAGCTTAGACGCGGCCGGCCGGGACCCCACAGATACGCAGTATTTT. Filled out from reference TRBV7-9 and TRBJ2-3, the complete variable domain reads DTGVSQNPRHKITKRGQNVTFRCDPISEHNRLYWYRQTLGQGPEFLTYFQNEAQLEKSRLLSDRFSAERPKGSFSTLEIQRTEQGDSAMYLCASSLDAAGRDPTDTQYFGPGTRLTVL.

This chain uses TRBV5-1 with TRBJ1-1, with a possible D match to TRBD1 (6 bases). The germline CDR1 and CDR2 sequences are SGHRS and YFSETQ. The CDR3 runs to 14 residues. The ends were cut back, 6 bases at V and 1 base at J, with 13 bases in the middle. The DNA for the CDR3 is TGCGCCAGCACCTCCGGACAGCCGAACACTGAAGCTTTCTTT. Its protein product is CASTSGQPNTEAFF.

This chain uses TRBV5-1 with TRBJ2-7; D remains ambiguous. Trimming stripped 1 base from V and 6 bases from J, with 11 bases between. The CDR3 extends over 13 amino acids. The germline V gene encodes CDR1 SGHRS and CDR2 YFSETQ. The CDR3 region is CASSLWTDGEQYF. Written as DNA, the CDR3 is TGCGCCAGCAGCTTGTGGACCGACGGCGAGCAGTACTTC.

For the CDR3, the DNA is TGTGCCAGCAGTGCGGACAGTAACACTGAAGCTTTCTTT. Translation gives CASSADSNTEAFF. V and J are TRBV2 and TRBJ1-1; D might be TRBD1 (6 bases). Germline V lookup: CDR1 SNHLY, CDR2 FYNNEI. V lost 4 bases and J lost 2, with 8 bases in between. CDR3 length: 13 residues.

V and J are TRBV29-1 and TRBJ1-5, with 9 bases fitting TRBD1. J lost 7 bases, V lost 6 bases, and 10 bases had no gene match. The CDR3 runs 14 residues. Per germline, CDR1 SQVTM and CDR2 ANQGSEA. DNA for the CDR3: TGCAGCGTCCCCGGGGACAGGGACGGACAGCCCCAGCATTTT. It encodes CSVPGDRDGQPQHF.

The CDR3 DNA follows: TGTGCCAGCAGTTTGGCAGGGGGTGATTCCGGGGAGCTGTTTTTT. Translated, it gives CASSLAGGDSGELFF. This chain uses TRBV28 with TRBJ2-2; 7 positions agree with TRBD1. In germline, CDR1 is MDHEN, CDR2 SYDVKM. V lost 3 bases and J lost 6; bases outside the gene matches: 7. The CDR3 length is 15 residues.

As regards this clone: This specimen includes other DNA sequences encoding the same CDR3. The chain recombines TRBV4-3 with TRBJ2-2, with 9 positions matching TRBD2. From germline, CDR1 is LGHNA and CDR2 YSLEER. The CDR3 sequence is 16 residues long. The V segment lost 3 bases and the J segment 5 bases; nucleotides outside the gene matches: 7. The CDR3 reads CASSQDLAGETGELFF. In DNA form, the CDR3 reads TGCGCCAGCAGCCAGGATTTAGCGGGGGAGACCGGGGAGCTGTTTTTT.

This clone was picked up a small number of times. V is TRBV5-6 and J is TRBJ2-7; D gene uncertain. CDR1 SGHDT and CDR2 YYEEEE come from the germline V gene. The CDR3 is 18 amino acids. Deletions cut 0 bases from V and 3 bases from J, with 22 bases between. CDR3 residues: CASSLGVREPIAFYEQYF. The CDR3 coding sequence is TGTGCCAGCAGCTTGGGGGTAAGGGAACCGATAGCTTTCTACGAGCAGTACTTC.

The chain combines TRBV6-6 with TRBJ2-7; TRBD1 agrees at 9 bases. This CDR3 region has 13 residues. The germline V gene has CDR1 MNHNY and CDR2 SVGAGI (reference sequence). V was pared by 6 bases and J by 6 bases, with 6 bases of the junction left unmatched. The CDR3 reads CASSRDRVSEQYF. The CDR3, as DNA: TGTGCCAGCAGCCGGGACAGGGTATCCGAGCAGTACTTC.

CDR3 DNA sequence: TGTGCCAGTACCCCAAAACCTCTGGGCACTGAAGCTTTCTTT. This translates into CASTPKPLGTEAFF. The rearrangement joins TRBV19 to TRBJ1-1; D gene unclear. The CDR3 covers 14 residues. Germline CDR1 and CDR2: LNHDA and SQIVND (reference sequence). Trimming left V 7 bases short and J 4 bases short, with 16 bases between. The whole variable domain, filled in from reference TRBV19 and TRBJ1-1, reads DGGITQSPKYLFRKEGQNVTLSCEQNLNHDAMYWYRQDPGQGLRLIYYSQIVNDFQKGDIAEGYSVSREKKESFPLTVTSAQKNPTAFYLCASTPKPLGTEAFFGQGTRLTVV.

The chain carries TRBV3-1 (or the pseudogene TRBV3-2) and TRBJ2-3; maybe TRBD1 (8 bases). Germline V CDR1 and CDR2: LGHDT, YNNKEL (reference sequence). V lost 5 bases and J lost 2, with 17 bases in between. The CDR3 has 16 amino acids. The CDR3 nucleotides read TGTGCCAGCAGCACCCGGACAGGGACTACCACAGATACGCAGTATTTT. Its translation: CASSTRTGTTTDTQYF.

This sequence joins TRBV12-3 or TRBV12-4 and TRBJ2-1; D may be TRBD1 (5 bases). Between the trimmed V and J ends, which lost 3 bases and 4 bases, there was a span of 7 bases. This CDR3 has 13 amino acids. The CDR3 nucleotides read TGTGCCAGCAGTTTGGGGCCATACAATGAGCAGTTCTTC. Translation gives CASSLGPYNEQFF.

The CDR3 here is CSVVAYERNEQFF. The CDR3 DNA reads as TGCAGCGTTGTAGCGTATGAACGTAATGAGCAGTTCTTC. The chain has TRBV29-1 and TRBJ2-1; tentative D call: TRBD2 (5 bases). Germline lookup yields CDR1 SQVTM and CDR2 ANQGSEA. This CDR3 is built from 13 residues. With 4 bases removed from V and 7 bases from J, the gap between germline ends came to 14 bases.

The chain has TRBV30 and TRBJ2-5, with D unclear. Germline lookup yields CDR1 GTSNPN and CDR2 SVGIG (reference sequence). Trimming removed 3 bases from V and 5 bases from J, with 7 bases in between. The CDR3 totals 11 residues. CDR3 amino acids: CAWSPLETQYF. CDR3 DNA: TGTGCCTGGAGCCCCCTCGAGACCCAGTACTTC.

V is TRBV7-2 and J is TRBJ1-2; D gene uncertain. Deletions cut 2 bases from V and 0 bases from J, with 7 bases between. This CDR3 contains 14 residues. The V gene's germline CDR1 is SGHTA and CDR2 FQGNSA. The CDR3 reads CASSLYESNYGYTF. CDR3 bases: TGTGCCAGCAGCTTATATGAGTCTAACTATGGCTACACCTTC.

The V call is TRBV28, the J call TRBJ1-4; unclear D gene. From germline, CDR1 is MDHEN and CDR2 SYDVKM. This CDR3 is 13 amino acids long. V gave up 4 bases and J gave up 8 bases, with 11 bases separating them. The CDR3 DNA is TGTGCCAGCAGTTCGAACACGAGGGAAAAACTGTTTTTT. As protein: CASSSNTREKLFF. The full variable domain, rest sourced from reference TRBV28 and TRBJ1-4, is DVKVTQSSRYLVKRTGEKVFLECVQDMDHENMFWYRQDPGLGLRLIYFSYDVKMKEKGDIPEGYSVSREKKERFSLILESASTNQTSMYLCASSSNTREKLFFGSGTQLSVL.

Only one count was recorded for this clone. The chain recombines TRBV11-2 with TRBJ1-1; maybe TRBD1 (6 bases). V lost 0 bases to trimming and J lost 10 bases, with 12 bases between them. Germline V gene lookup returns CDR1 SGHAT and CDR2 FQNNGV. The CDR3 length is 13 residues. The CDR3 loop is CASSLDRTVGAFF. The CDR3, as DNA: TGTGCCAGCAGCTTAGACCGGACAGTCGGAGCTTTCTTT.

The chain combines TRBV5-1 with TRBJ2-1, with 9 bases aligning to TRBD1. Germline CDR1 SGHRS, CDR2 YFSETQ. The CDR3 is made up of 17 amino acids. Losses at the gene ends were 1 base for V and 6 bases for J; bases not matched to a gene: 11. The CDR3 sequence: CASSLLGSTGGGNEQFF. The CDR3, as DNA: TGCGCCAGCAGCTTGCTTGGGTCGACAGGGGGTGGCAATGAGCAGTTCTTC.

The CDR3 loop reads CASSLIQGEGNIQYF. CDR3 in DNA: TGTGCCAGCAGTTTGATACAGGGCGAGGGGAACATTCAGTACTTC. This chain joins TRBV28 and TRBJ2-4, with D possibly being TRBD1 (6 bases). Deletions cut 3 bases from V and 7 bases from J, with 16 bases between. There are 15 residues in the CDR3. Germline lookup yields CDR1 MDHEN and CDR2 SYDVKM. Full variable domain (rest looked up from reference TRBV28 and TRBJ2-4): DVKVTQSSRYLVKRTGEKVFLECVQDMDHENMFWYRQDPGLGLRLIYFSYDVKMKEKGDIPEGYSVSREKKERFSLILESASTNQTSMYLCASSLIQGEGNIQYFGAGTRLSVL.